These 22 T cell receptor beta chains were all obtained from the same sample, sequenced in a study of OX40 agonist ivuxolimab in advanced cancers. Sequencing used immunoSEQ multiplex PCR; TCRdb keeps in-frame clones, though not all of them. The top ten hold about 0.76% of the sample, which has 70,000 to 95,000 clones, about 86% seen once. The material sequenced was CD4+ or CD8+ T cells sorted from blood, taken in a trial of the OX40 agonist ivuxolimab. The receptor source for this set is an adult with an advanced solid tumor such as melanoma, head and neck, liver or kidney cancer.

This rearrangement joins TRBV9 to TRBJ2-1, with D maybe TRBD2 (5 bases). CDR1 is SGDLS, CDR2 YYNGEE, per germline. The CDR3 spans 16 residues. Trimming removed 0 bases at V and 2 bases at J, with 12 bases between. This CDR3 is CASSVGEGAAYNEQFF. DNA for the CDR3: TGTGCCAGCAGCGTAGGAGAGGGAGCGGCCTACAATGAGCAGTTCTTC.

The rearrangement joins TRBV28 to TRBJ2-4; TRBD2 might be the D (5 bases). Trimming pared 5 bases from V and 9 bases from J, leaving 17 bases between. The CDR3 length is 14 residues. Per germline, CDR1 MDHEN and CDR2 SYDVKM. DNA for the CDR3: TGTGCCAGCAGTACCCTGGGCCCTCGGGGCATTCAGTACTTC. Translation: CASSTLGPRGIQYF.

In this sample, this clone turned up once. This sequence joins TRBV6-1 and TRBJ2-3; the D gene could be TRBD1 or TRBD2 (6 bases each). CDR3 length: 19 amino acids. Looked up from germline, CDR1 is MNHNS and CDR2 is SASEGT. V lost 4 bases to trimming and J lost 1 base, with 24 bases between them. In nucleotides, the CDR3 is TGTGCCAGCAGTGTCAGGAGGGGGGCCGGGGGAAGGGGCACAGATACGCAGTATTTT. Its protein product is CASSVRRGAGGRGTDTQYF.

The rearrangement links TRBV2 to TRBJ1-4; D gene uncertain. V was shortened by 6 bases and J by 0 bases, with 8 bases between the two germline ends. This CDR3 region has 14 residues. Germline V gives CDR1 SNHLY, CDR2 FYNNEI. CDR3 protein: CASREYATNEKLFF. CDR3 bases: TGTGCCAGCAGGGAGTACGCAACTAATGAAAAACTGTTTTTT.

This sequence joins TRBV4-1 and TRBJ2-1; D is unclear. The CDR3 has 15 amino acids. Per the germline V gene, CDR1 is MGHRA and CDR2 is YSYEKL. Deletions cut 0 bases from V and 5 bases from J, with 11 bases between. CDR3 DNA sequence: TGCGCCAGCAGCCAAGATTGGGCCCTCCACAATGAGCAGTTCTTC. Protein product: CASSQDWALHNEQFF.

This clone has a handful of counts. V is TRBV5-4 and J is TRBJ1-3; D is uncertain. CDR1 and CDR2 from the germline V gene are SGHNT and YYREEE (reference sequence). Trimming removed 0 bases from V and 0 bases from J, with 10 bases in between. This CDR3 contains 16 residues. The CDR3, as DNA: TGTGCCAGCAGCTTGGGTCCCGGGAGCTCTGGAAACACCATATATTTT. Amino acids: CASSLGPGSSGNTIYF.

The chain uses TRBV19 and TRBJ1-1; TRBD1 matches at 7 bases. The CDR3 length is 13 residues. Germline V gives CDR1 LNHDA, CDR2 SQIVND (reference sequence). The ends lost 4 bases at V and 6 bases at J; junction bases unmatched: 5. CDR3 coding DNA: TGTGCCAGTAGTAAGACAGGGAAGTCTGAAGCTTTCTTT. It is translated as CASSKTGKSEAFF.

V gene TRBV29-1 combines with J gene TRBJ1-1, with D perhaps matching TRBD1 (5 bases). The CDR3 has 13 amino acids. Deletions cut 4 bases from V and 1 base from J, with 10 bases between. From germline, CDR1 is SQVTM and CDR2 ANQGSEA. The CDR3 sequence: CSVARDANTEAFF. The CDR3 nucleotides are TGCAGCGTTGCCCGGGACGCGAACACTGAAGCTTTCTTT.

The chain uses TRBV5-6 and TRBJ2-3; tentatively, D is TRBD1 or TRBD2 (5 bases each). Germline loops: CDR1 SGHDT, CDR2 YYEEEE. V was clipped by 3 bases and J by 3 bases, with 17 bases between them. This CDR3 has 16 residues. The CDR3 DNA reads TGTGCCAGCAGCTCCACCGGGACCGGGTCGACAGATACGCAGTATTTT. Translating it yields CASSSTGTGSTDTQYF. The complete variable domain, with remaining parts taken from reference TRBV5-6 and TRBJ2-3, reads DAGVTQSPTHLIKTRGQQVTLRCSPKSGHDTVSWYQQALGQGPQFIFQYYEEEERQRGNFPDRFSGHQFPNYSSELNVNALLLGDSALYLCASSSTGTGSTDTQYFGPGTRLTVL.

CDR3 in amino acids: CASARGVVSEQYF. The CDR3 DNA reads TGTGCCAGCGCGCGGGGCGTAGTTTCCGAGCAGTACTTC. The chain couples TRBV7-2 to TRBJ2-7; a possible D gene is TRBD2 (6 bases). The CDR3 extends over 13 amino acids. Germline CDR1 reads SGHTA; CDR2 reads FQGNSA. Trimming stripped 8 bases from V and 6 bases from J, with 17 bases between.

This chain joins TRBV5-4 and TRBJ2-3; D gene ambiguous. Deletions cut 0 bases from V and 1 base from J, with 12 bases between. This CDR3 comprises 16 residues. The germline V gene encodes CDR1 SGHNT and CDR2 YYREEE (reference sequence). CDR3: CASSLAGRWGTDTQYF. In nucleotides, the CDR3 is TGTGCCAGCAGCTTGGCCGGGCGGTGGGGCACAGATACGCAGTATTTT.

The CDR3: CSVEGPLGYGYTF. DNA of the CDR3: TGCAGCGTTGAAGGGCCCCTTGGATATGGCTACACCTTC. The genes are TRBV29-1 and TRBJ1-2; D remains ambiguous. Per the germline V gene, CDR1 is SQVTM and CDR2 is ANQGSEA. The V and J ends lost 1 base and 5 bases respectively, with 11 bases between them. The CDR3 spans 13 residues. Full variable domain (missing parts from reference TRBV29-1 and TRBJ1-2): SAVISQKPSRDICQRGTSLTIQCQVDSQVTMMFWYRQQPGQSLTLIATANQGSEATYESGFVIDKFPISRPNLTFSTLTVSNMSPEDSSIYLCSVEGPLGYGYTFGSGTRLTVV.

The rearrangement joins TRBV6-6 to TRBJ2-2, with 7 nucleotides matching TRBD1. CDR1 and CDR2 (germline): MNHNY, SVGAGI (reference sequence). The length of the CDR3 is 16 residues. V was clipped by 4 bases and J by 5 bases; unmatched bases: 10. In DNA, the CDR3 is TGTGCCAGCAGTTGGAACCCGACAGGGCCAACCGGGGAGCTGTTTTTT. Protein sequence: CASSWNPTGPTGELFF.

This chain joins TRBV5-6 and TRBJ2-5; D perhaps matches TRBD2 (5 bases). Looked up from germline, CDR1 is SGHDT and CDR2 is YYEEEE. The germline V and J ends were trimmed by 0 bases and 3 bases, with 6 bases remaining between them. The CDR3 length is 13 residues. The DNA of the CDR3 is TGTGCCAGCAGCTTGGTCGGGAAAGAGACCCAGTACTTC. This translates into CASSLVGKETQYF.

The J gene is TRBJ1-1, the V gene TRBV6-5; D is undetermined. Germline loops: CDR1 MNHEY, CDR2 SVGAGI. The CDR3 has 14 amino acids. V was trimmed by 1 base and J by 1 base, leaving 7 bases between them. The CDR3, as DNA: TGTGCCAGCAGTTACTTGGGAGGGAACACTGAAGCTTTCTTT. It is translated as CASSYLGGNTEAFF.

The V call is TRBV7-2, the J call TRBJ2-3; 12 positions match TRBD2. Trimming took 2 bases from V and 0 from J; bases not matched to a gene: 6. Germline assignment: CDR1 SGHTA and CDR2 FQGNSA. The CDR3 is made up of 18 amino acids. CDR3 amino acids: CASSLSLAGGGSTDTQYF. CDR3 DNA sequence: TGTGCCAGCAGCTTAAGTCTAGCGGGAGGGGGGAGCACAGATACGCAGTATTTT.

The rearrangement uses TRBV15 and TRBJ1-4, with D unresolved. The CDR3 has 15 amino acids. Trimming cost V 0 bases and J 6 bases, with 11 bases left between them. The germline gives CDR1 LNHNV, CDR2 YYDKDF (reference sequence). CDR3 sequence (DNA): TGTGCCACCAGCAGAGATCTGACTGGGGATGAAAAACTGTTTTTT. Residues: CATSRDLTGDEKLFF.

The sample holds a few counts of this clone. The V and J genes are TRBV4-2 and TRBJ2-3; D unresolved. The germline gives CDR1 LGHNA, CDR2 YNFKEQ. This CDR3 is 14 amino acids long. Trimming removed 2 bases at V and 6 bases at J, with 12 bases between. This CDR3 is CASSQRVHDDTQYF. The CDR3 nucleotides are TGTGCCAGCAGCCAACGGGTCCACGACGATACGCAGTATTTT.

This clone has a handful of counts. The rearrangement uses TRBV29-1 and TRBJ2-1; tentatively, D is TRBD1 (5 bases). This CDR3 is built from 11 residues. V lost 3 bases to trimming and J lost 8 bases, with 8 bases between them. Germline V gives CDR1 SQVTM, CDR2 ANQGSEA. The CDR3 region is CSVEVGHEQFF. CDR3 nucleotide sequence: TGCAGCGTTGAGGTGGGGCATGAGCAGTTCTTC.

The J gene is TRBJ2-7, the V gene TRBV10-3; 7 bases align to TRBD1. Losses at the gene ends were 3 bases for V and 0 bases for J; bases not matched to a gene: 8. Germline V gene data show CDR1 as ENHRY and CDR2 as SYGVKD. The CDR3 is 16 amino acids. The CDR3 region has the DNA TGTGCCATCAGTGATTACGGGACAGTCAGCTCCTACGAGCAGTACTTC. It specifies CAISDYGTVSSYEQYF.

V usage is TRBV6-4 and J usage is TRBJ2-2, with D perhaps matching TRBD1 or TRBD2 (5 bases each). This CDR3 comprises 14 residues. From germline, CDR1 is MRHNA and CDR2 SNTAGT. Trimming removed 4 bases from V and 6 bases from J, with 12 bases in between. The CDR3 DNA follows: TGTGCCAGCAGTGTGGGAACGGGACCCGGGGAGCTGTTTTTT. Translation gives CASSVGTGPGELFF.

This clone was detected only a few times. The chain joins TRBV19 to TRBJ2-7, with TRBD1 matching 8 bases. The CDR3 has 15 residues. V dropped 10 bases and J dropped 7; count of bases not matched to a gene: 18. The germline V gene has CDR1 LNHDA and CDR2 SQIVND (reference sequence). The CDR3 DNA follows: TGTGCCACCACCGACAGGGGTCGAAATAAGGGAGAGCAGTACTTC. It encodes CATTDRGRNKGEQYF.